One sample yielded the 8 T cell receptor beta chains listed below, sequenced in a study of blood T cell repertoires in COVID-19. The protocol was immunoSEQ multiplex PCR, while the TCRdb copy is restricted to in-frame clones and leaves out a portion. The data contain about 210,000 clones, 75% to 90% of them singletons. The specimen sequenced was peripheral blood. The receptor source for this set is a man aged 40-49 years with acute or convalescent COVID-19.

This clone was found once. V usage is TRBV6-5 and J usage is TRBJ2-5; 8 nucleotides match TRBD1. Germline lookup yields CDR1 MNHEY and CDR2 SVGAGI. Trimming cost V 6 bases and J 12 bases; bases outside gene matches: 6. This CDR3 comprises 11 residues. The CDR3 DNA sequence: TGTGCCAGCAGCCGTGGACAGGGTGAGTACTTC. It yields the protein CASSRGQGEYF.

The chain uses TRBV7-5 and TRBJ1-1. TRBV7-5 is a recognized pseudogene. The CDR3 sequence is 14 residues long. The CDR3 reads CVRAAGRRNTEAFF. DNA of the CDR3: TGTGTCAGGGCGGCGGGGCGAAGGAACACTGAAGCTTTCTTT.

The chain recombines TRBV6-5 with TRBJ1-1; weak D call: TRBD1 (6 bases). The CDR3 covers 16 residues. Germline CDR1 MNHEY, CDR2 SVGAGI. Trimming took 0 bases from V and 2 from J, leaving 13 bases between them. In nucleotides, the CDR3 is TGTGCCAGCAGTTACTCACAGGGAAGGGGAAACACTGAAGCTTTCTTT. Encoded protein: CASSYSQGRGNTEAFF.

This sequence joins TRBV11-2 and TRBJ2-7, with D possibly TRBD2 on 6 matching bases. The V end lost 3 bases, the J end lost 4 bases, and 13 bases lay between the germline ends. In germline, CDR1 is SGHAT, CDR2 FQNNGV. This CDR3 spans 14 amino acids. CDR3 in DNA: TGTGCCAGCAGCTTCCAGACTAGAAGGTACGAGCAGTACTTC. It yields the protein CASSFQTRRYEQYF. Drawing the rest from reference TRBV11-2 and TRBJ2-7, the complete variable domain is EAGVAQSPRYKIIEKRQSVAFWCNPISGHATLYWYQQILGQGPKLLIQFQNNGVVDDSQLPKDRFSAERLKGVDSTLKIQPAKLEDSAVYLCASSFQTRRYEQYFGPGTRLTVT.

The gene calls are TRBV9 and TRBJ2-7; maybe TRBD2 (6 bases). Per the germline V gene, CDR1 is SGDLS and CDR2 is YYNGEE. Deletions cut 0 bases from V and 7 bases from J, with 11 bases between. The CDR3 extends over 13 amino acids. CDR3 protein: CASSVDGGREQYF. CDR3 nucleotide sequence: TGTGCCAGCAGCGTAGACGGGGGAAGAGAGCAGTACTTC.

The V call is TRBV5-1, the J call TRBJ1-2; 10 nucleotides line up with TRBD1. CDR1 SGHRS and CDR2 YFSETQ come from the germline V gene. The CDR3 runs to 19 residues. V gave up 0 bases and J gave up 4 bases; unmatched junction bases: 15. CDR3 region: CASSLALQSGTGDAYGYTF. CDR3 sequence (DNA): TGCGCCAGCAGCTTGGCACTACAGTCCGGGACAGGGGACGCCTATGGCTACACCTTC.

The chain links TRBV7-9 to TRBJ2-7, with TRBD2 matching over 7 bases. CDR3 length equals 16 residues. Germline CDR1 is SEHNR and CDR2 is FQNEAQ (reference sequence). V shed 6 bases, J shed 3 bases, and the junction held 14 bases outside the gene matches. The CDR3 nucleotides read TGTGCCAGCAGTCCTCTTTTTATTTCGGGGGGCTACGAGCAGTACTTC. Translation gives CASSPLFISGGYEQYF.

In this sample, this clone turned up once. The chain recombines TRBV2 with TRBJ1-5; 7 bases align to TRBD1. Germline V gene data show CDR1 as SNHLY and CDR2 as FYNNEI. The CDR3 length is 15 residues. Trimming removed 6 bases from V and 4 bases from J; junction bases left unmatched: 9. The CDR3 protein is CASSPRGGGNQPQHF. CDR3 nucleotides: TGTGCCAGCAGCCCCAGAGGGGGCGGTAATCAGCCCCAGCATTTT.